This entry lists 5 T cell receptor beta chains sequenced from one sample in a study of response to subunit inactivated influenza vaccine. TCRdb reprocessed the RT-PCR reads via MiXCR and lists one record per CDR3 protein. Here the sample spans about 650,000 distinct CDR3 sequences, 12% to 15% being singletons. This sample comprised PBMCs from blood, obtained 14 days before vaccination. These receptors originate from a man aged 50 to 59 who received an inactivated influenza vaccine.

This clonotype was recorded many times. The chain recombines TRBV15 with TRBJ1-1; 10 bases are shared with TRBD1. CDR1 and CDR2 (germline): LNHNV, YYDKDF (reference sequence). The CDR3 is 12 residues long. With V trimmed by 3 bases and J by 10 bases, 2 bases remained unmatched. The CDR3 DNA reads as TGTGCCACCAGCAGGGACAGGGGGGGAGCTTTCTTT. It specifies CATSRDRGGAFF.

This clonotype was found many times. The chain uses TRBV27 and TRBJ2-7, with D unclear. The CDR3 runs to 16 residues. V was shortened by 5 bases and J by 0 bases, with 17 bases between the two germline ends. The germline V gene encodes CDR1 MNHEY and CDR2 SMNVEV (reference sequence). The CDR3 coding sequence is TGTGCCAGCAGTCCTAGGACGGAGCGTGGCTCCTACGAGCAGTACTTC. This encodes CASSPRTERGSYEQYF.

This clonotype was counted a few times. The CDR3 here is CASSLFGGRVYEQYF. CDR3 nucleotide sequence: TGTGCCAGCAGTTTATTTGGGGGCCGCGTTTATGAGCAGTACTTC. The chain employs TRBV28 and TRBJ2-7, with a possible D match to TRBD1 (6 bases). Trimming removed 1 base from V and 7 bases from J, with 17 bases in between. Germline CDR1 reads MDHEN; CDR2 reads SYDVKM. CDR3 length equals 15 residues. Together with reference TRBV28 and TRBJ2-7, the CDR3 gives the full variable domain: DVKVTQSSRYLVKRTGEKVFLECVQDMDHENMFWYRQDPGLGLRLIYFSYDVKMKEKGDIPEGYSVSREKKERFSLILESASTNQTSMYLCASSLFGGRVYEQYFGPGTRLTVT.

This clonotype came up a few times. The chain is built from TRBV20-1 and TRBJ2-7; TRBD2 matches at 9 bases. Germline V gives CDR1 DFQATT, CDR2 SNEGSKA (reference sequence). The CDR3 has 13 residues. V dropped 2 bases and J dropped 4; count of bases not matched to a gene: 3. This CDR3 reads CSARSLAGYEQYF. The CDR3 DNA follows: TGCAGTGCTAGATCTCTAGCGGGGTACGAGCAGTACTTC.

The rearrangement links TRBV18 to TRBJ2-2, with D possibly being TRBD2 (5 bases). Per the germline V gene, CDR1 is KGHSH and CDR2 is LQKENI. Trimming removed 2 bases from V and 7 bases from J, with 17 bases in between. The CDR3 has 16 amino acids. The CDR3 bases are TGTGCCAGCTCACCAAATCCTGCGCCTAGCAGCGGGGAGCTGTTTTTT. It translates to CASSPNPAPSSGELFF.